Below, 27 T cell receptor beta chains from the same sample are listed, as sequenced in a study of graft-versus-host responses after intestinal transplantation. TCRdb's table, derived via immunoSEQ multiplex PCR, lists solely in-frame clones and lacks some. The sample consists of 75,000 to 100,000 clones, 75% to 95% of them appearing once. Their recognized antigens are unknown. The sequenced sample was unstimulated CD4+ T cells sorted from spleen or lymph node cells, obtained before transplant. Receptor source: a human donor who was the organ donor for an intestinal transplant.

The V call is TRBV10-3, the J call TRBJ2-1; no firm D call. This CDR3 contains 13 residues. V was shortened by 10 bases and J by 3 bases, with 13 bases between the two germline ends. CDR1 is ENHRY, CDR2 SYGVKD, per germline. The CDR3 nucleotides are TGTGCCAGCGACATAGACGACTACAATGAGCAGTTCTTC. It codes for CASDIDDYNEQFF.

The chain combines TRBV5-5 with TRBJ1-2; D is perhaps TRBD1 (5 bases). The CDR3 is 14 residues long. The V end was cut by 4 bases, the J end by 4 bases, with 14 bases between. Germline CDR1 is SGHKS and CDR2 is YYEKEE (reference sequence). In DNA, the CDR3 is TGTGCCAGCAGCCCTTCCGGCGACAGCTATGGCTACACCTTC. Amino acids: CASSPSGDSYGYTF.

V is TRBV29-1 and J is TRBJ2-5; 9 nucleotides line up with TRBD2. CDR1 and CDR2 from the germline V gene are SQVTM and ANQGSEA. The CDR3 has 14 amino acids. Losses at the gene ends were 3 bases for V and 2 bases for J; bases not matched to a gene: 4. The CDR3 reads CSVERLAGQETQYF. CDR3 nucleotide sequence: TGCAGCGTTGAGCGGCTAGCGGGACAAGAGACCCAGTACTTC.

A remark on this clone: Other DNA sequences from this sample encode an identical CDR3 as well. This chain joins TRBV6-1 and TRBJ2-5; D uncertain. CDR3 size: 13 residues. Germline values: CDR1 MNHNS, CDR2 SASEGT. V lost 2 bases and J lost 1, with 5 bases in between. CDR3 in amino acids: CASSELAQETQYF. The CDR3 DNA sequence: TGTGCCAGCAGTGAATTGGCCCAAGAGACCCAGTACTTC.

The chain carries TRBV7-2 and TRBJ2-2; D uncertain. The length of the CDR3 is 12 residues. The V gene lost 5 bases and the J gene lost 7 bases, with 8 bases spanning the gap. Germline CDR1 and CDR2: SGHTA and FQGNSA. The CDR3 region is CASSTYSGELFF. Here the CDR3 DNA reads TGTGCCAGCAGCACCTACAGCGGGGAGCTGTTTTTT.

The chain joins TRBV27 to TRBJ2-4; 9 bases align to TRBD1. CDR3 size: 17 residues. The V and J ends lost 5 bases and 0 bases, in that order; junction bases with no gene match: 8. Germline CDR1 reads MNHEY; CDR2 reads SMNVEV (reference sequence). The CDR3 loop is CASSKIQGARAKNIQYF. The CDR3 DNA sequence: TGTGCCAGCAGTAAGATACAGGGGGCTCGAGCCAAAAACATTCAGTACTTC.

CDR3 bases: TGTGCCAGCACCAGAAGGACTAGCGGGGCTGAGCAGTTCTTC. Protein product: CASTRRTSGAEQFF. The V and J genes are TRBV2 and TRBJ2-1; 12 bases are shared with TRBD2. CDR1 is SNHLY and CDR2 is FYNNEI in the germline V gene. V gave up 7 bases and J gave up 9 bases; unmatched junction bases: 7. This CDR3 is built from 14 residues.

The chain links TRBV9 to TRBJ2-3; 8 bases are a match to TRBD1. Germline CDR1 SGDLS, CDR2 YYNGEE. This CDR3 has 17 amino acids. Unmatched junction bases numbered 12, after V lost 4 bases and J lost 2 bases. This CDR3 is CASSTRQGPPNTDTQYF. Here the CDR3 DNA reads TGTGCCAGCAGCACGCGACAGGGGCCCCCGAACACAGATACGCAGTATTTT.

The chain recombines TRBV11-3 with TRBJ2-2; a weak D match, TRBD2 (6 bases). The CDR3 extends over 15 amino acids. Per germline, CDR1 SGHNT and CDR2 YENEEA. Trimming stripped 5 bases from V and 1 base from J, with 11 bases between. For the CDR3, the DNA is TGTGCCAGCAGCCCGGGACTGGGGAACACCGGGGAGCTGTTTTTT. It codes for CASSPGLGNTGELFF.

The rearrangement links TRBV7-9 to TRBJ1-5; 9 bases match TRBD1. V gave up 5 bases and J gave up 3 bases; unmatched junction bases: 5. The CDR3 runs to 15 residues. Germline V gene sequence: CDR1 SEHNR, CDR2 FQNEAQ (reference sequence). Here the CDR3 reads CASSPWTGVNQPQHF. Written as DNA, the CDR3 is TGTGCCAGCAGCCCTTGGACAGGGGTCAATCAGCCCCAGCATTTT.

The chain employs TRBV7-2 and TRBJ2-7; 7 bases fit TRBD2. Germline CDR1 SGHTA, CDR2 FQGNSA. This CDR3 has 12 amino acids. The V segment lost 8 bases and the J segment 3 bases; nucleotides outside the gene matches: 4. In nucleotides, the CDR3 is TGTGCCAGCGGGCGGGACTACTACGAGCAGTACTTC. Translation: CASGRDYYEQYF.

This chain uses TRBV11-2 with TRBJ1-2; TRBD1 matches at 8 bases. With 1 base clipped from V and 8 bases from J, the junction kept 6 bases outside the gene matches. The CDR3 runs to 14 residues. The V gene's germline CDR1 is SGHAT and CDR2 FQNNGV. The CDR3 DNA reads TGTGCCAGCAGCTTAGTCGGACAGGGTAACGGCTACACCTTC. Its protein product is CASSLVGQGNGYTF. The variable domain in full, completed from reference TRBV11-2 and TRBJ1-2, reads EAGVAQSPRYKIIEKRQSVAFWCNPISGHATLYWYQQILGQGPKLLIQFQNNGVVDDSQLPKDRFSAERLKGVDSTLKIQPAKLEDSAVYLCASSLVGQGNGYTFGSGTRLTVV.

The chain has TRBV4-1 and TRBJ1-3, with D hard to call. From germline, CDR1 is MGHRA and CDR2 YSYEKL. CDR3 size: 16 residues. The ends were cut back, 1 base at V and 2 bases at J, with 12 bases in the middle. The CDR3 DNA is TGCGCCAGCAGCCAAGCTGGGAGGATTACTGGAAACACCATATATTTT. Translating gives CASSQAGRITGNTIYF.

CDR3: CASRMWGEVVLGYTF. The CDR3 DNA reads TGTGCCAGCAGAATGTGGGGGGAGGTGGTGTTGGGCTACACCTTC. V is TRBV5-6 and J is TRBJ1-2; D might be TRBD1 (5 bases). CDR3 length: 15 residues. Germline V gene sequence: CDR1 SGHDT, CDR2 YYEEEE. Trimming shortened V by 5 bases and J by 8 bases, and 22 bases separated the two germline ends. Filled out from reference TRBV5-6 and TRBJ1-2, the complete variable domain reads DAGVTQSPTHLIKTRGQQVTLRCSPKSGHDTVSWYQQALGQGPQFIFQYYEEEERQRGNFPDRFSGHQFPNYSSELNVNALLLGDSALYLCASRMWGEVVLGYTFGSGTRLTVV.

This clone was observed a handful of times. V gene TRBV6-6 combines with J gene TRBJ1-4, with 11 bases fitting TRBD1. J was trimmed by 5 bases and V by 8 bases; bases with no gene match: 4. Germline CDR1 and CDR2: MNHNY and SVGAGI (reference sequence). This CDR3 has 14 residues. The CDR3 here is CASWRTGGNEKLFF. DNA of the CDR3: TGTGCCAGCTGGCGGACAGGGGGCAATGAAAAACTGTTTTTT.

The sample holds a few counts of this clone. V usage is TRBV6-6 and J usage is TRBJ1-5, with D unresolved. Germline CDR1 MNHNY, CDR2 SVGAGI (reference sequence). The CDR3 spans 14 residues. Deletions cut 2 bases from V and 2 bases from J, with 7 bases between. The CDR3 nucleotides are TGTGCCAGCAGTTACGAGAGCCGCAATCAGCCCCAGCATTTT. Amino acids: CASSYESRNQPQHF.

The chain uses TRBV18 and TRBJ2-7; 9 nucleotides align to TRBD1. The V segment lost 4 bases and the J segment 6 bases; nucleotides outside the gene matches: 16. Germline V gives CDR1 KGHSH, CDR2 LQKENI. The CDR3 has 17 amino acids. For the CDR3, the DNA is TGTGCCAGCTCACGACTGACATCCGGGACAGGGAGTCTCGAGCAGTACTTC. This sequence encodes CASSRLTSGTGSLEQYF.

The J gene is TRBJ2-3, the V gene TRBV7-9; D is ambiguous. The V gene lost 2 bases and the J gene lost 4 bases, with 13 bases spanning the gap. The germline V gene has CDR1 SEHNR and CDR2 FQNEAQ (reference sequence). CDR3 length: 15 amino acids. The CDR3 loop reads CASSLRSADSDTQYF. In DNA, the CDR3 is TGTGCCAGCAGCTTAAGGTCCGCGGATTCAGATACGCAGTATTTT.

V is TRBV9 and J is TRBJ2-3; 14 bases match TRBD2. The CDR3 covers 16 residues. Germline V gene sequence: CDR1 SGDLS, CDR2 YYNGEE. V was pared by 3 bases and J by 8 bases, with 8 bases of the junction left unmatched. Written as DNA, the CDR3 is TGTGCCAGCAGCGGGACTAGCGGGGGGCCTATAGGTACGCAGTATTTT. It yields the protein CASSGTSGGPIGTQYF.

Of note for this clone: Germline and junction disagree at one end, which may indicate a read error. This chain links TRBV6-1 with TRBJ1-6; maybe TRBD1 (6 bases). CDR1 and CDR2 from the germline V gene are MNHNS and SASEGT. The CDR3 sequence is 15 residues long. CDR3 in DNA: TGTGCCAGCAGGGATCTGGACAGTCCGAATTCATCCCTCCACTTT. Translating it yields CASRDLDSPNSSLHF.

This chain uses TRBV19 with TRBJ1-6; D might be TRBD1 (6 bases). Germline CDR1 is LNHDA and CDR2 is SQIVND (reference sequence). V was pared by 8 bases and J by 14 bases, with 13 bases between. The CDR3 sequence is 11 residues long. The CDR3 region is CASSRGPTLHF. CDR3 sequence (DNA): TGTGCCAGTTCGCGGGGGCCGACCCTCCACTTT.

The V call is TRBV6-1, the J call TRBJ2-7; tentative D call: TRBD1 (6 bases). This CDR3 contains 15 residues. The V gene lost 1 base and the J gene lost 2 bases, with 12 bases spanning the gap. Germline CDR1 MNHNS, CDR2 SASEGT. The CDR3 region has the DNA TGTGCCAGCAGTGAAGAGGACAGCGGCCCCTACGAGCAGTACTTC. This sequence encodes CASSEEDSGPYEQYF.

This clone turned up a few times. CDR3 protein: CASRGGLALGYTF. DNA for the CDR3: TGTGCCAGCAGAGGGGGCCTCGCGCTTGGCTACACCTTC. The rearrangement uses TRBV6-1 and TRBJ1-2; 7 bases fit TRBD1. Germline V gene data show CDR1 as MNHNS and CDR2 as SASEGT. This CDR3 is built from 13 residues. With 6 bases clipped from V and 7 bases from J, the junction kept 8 bases outside the gene matches.

In this sample, this clone turned up once. Here the CDR3 reads CATSRDYGRPDYEQYF. Written as DNA, the CDR3 is TGTGCCACCAGCAGAGATTACGGCAGGCCGGACTACGAGCAGTACTTC. This chain connects TRBV15 to TRBJ2-7; D gene ambiguous. Trimming stripped 0 bases from V and 3 bases from J, with 15 bases between. In germline, CDR1 is LNHNV, CDR2 YYDKDF (reference sequence). The CDR3 is 16 residues long.

V and J are TRBV27 and TRBJ2-2, with 9 bases aligning to TRBD1. CDR3 length: 16 amino acids. The germline gives CDR1 MNHEY, CDR2 SMNVEV (reference sequence). Trimming took 6 bases from V and 4 from J; bases not matched to a gene: 9. Here the CDR3 DNA reads TGTGCCAGCAGGAGACCGGGACAGGGAGGCACCGGGGAGCTGTTTTTT. Translation: CASRRPGQGGTGELFF.

This clone was seen a few times. The chain has TRBV19 and TRBJ1-2; perhaps TRBD1 as D (6 bases). The CDR3 length is 16 residues. CDR1 is LNHDA, CDR2 SQIVND, per germline (reference sequence). Deletions cut 10 bases from V and 1 base from J, with 22 bases between. The CDR3 DNA sequence: TGTGCCACCCAGAAGCCTAACAGGGCCCATAACTATGGCTACACCTTC. This sequence encodes CATQKPNRAHNYGYTF.

This clone was detected once. The genes are TRBV15 and TRBJ1-3, with D unresolved. V dropped 3 bases and J dropped 2 bases, with 11 bases sitting between them. The CDR3 is 15 amino acids. From germline, CDR1 is LNHNV and CDR2 YYDKDF (reference sequence). The CDR3 bases are TGTGCCACCAGCAGCGGAGGGCGACCTGGAAACACCATATATTTT. Translated, it gives CATSSGGRPGNTIYF. The full variable domain, completed using reference TRBV15 and TRBJ1-3, is DAMVIQNPRYQVTQFGKPVTLSCSQTLNHNVMYWYQQKSSQAPKLLFHYYDKDFNNEADTPDNFQSRRPNTSFCFLDIRSPGLGDTAMYLCATSSGGRPGNTIYFGEGSWLTVV.